Presented here are 32 T cell receptor beta chains from one specimen sequenced in a study of CD8+CD57+ T cells in acquired aplastic anemia. Template material for TCR beta VDJ and CDR3 profiling consisted of genomic DNA. TCRdb passed the reads through MiXCR, listing each CDR3 protein once. The sample yields 150,000 to 200,000 distinct CDR3 sequences, about 50% seen once. Those patients picked for sequencing had displayed CD8+CD57+ cell expansion on flow cytometry. Sequenced sample: sorted CD4+, CD8+, or CD8+CD57+ T cells (not recorded which) from PBMCs. These TCRs come from a human donor with aplastic anemia.

Ten or more counts support this clonotype. This rearrangement joins TRBV5-1 to TRBJ2-2; D is ambiguous. Germline values: CDR1 SGHRS, CDR2 YFSETQ. The CDR3 consists of 15 residues. Trimming pared 0 bases from V and 4 bases from J, leaving 10 bases between. CDR3 residues: CASSLEGKGTGELFF. The CDR3 DNA reads TGCGCCAGCAGCTTGGAGGGAAAGGGCACCGGGGAGCTGTTTTTT.

This rearrangement joins TRBV4-2 to TRBJ2-7, with a weak D call TRBD2 (6 bases). Germline V gene lookup returns CDR1 LGHNA and CDR2 YNFKEQ. V was clipped by 5 bases and J by 1 base, with 9 bases between them. The CDR3 spans 13 residues. As DNA, the CDR3 is TGTGCCAGCAGCAGGGACTTGTCCTACGAGCAGTACTTC. Translation: CASSRDLSYEQYF.

This clonotype was picked up many times. This chain links TRBV7-9 with TRBJ1-3; D is undetermined. Trimming removed 3 bases at V and 8 bases at J, with 8 bases between. CDR3 length: 12 residues. Germline assignment: CDR1 SEHNR and CDR2 FQNEAQ (reference sequence). The CDR3 coding sequence is TGTGCCAGCAGCTTTGGTGAAGACACCATATATTTT. Protein product: CASSFGEDTIYF.

This chain joins TRBV13 and TRBJ2-3; D might be TRBD1 or TRBD2, each matching 6 bases. Germline loops: CDR1 PRHDT, CDR2 FYEKMQ (reference sequence). The CDR3 is made up of 17 amino acids. Trimming left V 1 base short and J 4 bases short, with 18 bases between. Here the CDR3 reads CASSLAGTGRRADTQYF. The CDR3 bases are TGTGCCAGCAGCTTAGCAGGCACAGGGAGGAGGGCAGATACGCAGTATTTT.

V is TRBV5-6 and J is TRBJ2-2, with TRBD1 matching over 10 bases. V lost 4 bases and J lost 7; bases outside the gene matches: 10. Germline CDR1 and CDR2: SGHDT and YYEEEE. The CDR3 is made up of 16 amino acids. The CDR3 DNA reads TGTGCCAGCAGCCCTAAGCGACAGGGGGCTATCGGGGAGCTGTTTTTT. It translates to CASSPKRQGAIGELFF. Full variable domain (rest looked up from reference TRBV5-6 and TRBJ2-2): DAGVTQSPTHLIKTRGQQVTLRCSPKSGHDTVSWYQQALGQGPQFIFQYYEEEERQRGNFPDRFSGHQFPNYSSELNVNALLLGDSALYLCASSPKRQGAIGELFFGEGSRLTVL.

This clonotype was recorded at least ten times. V usage is TRBV20-1 and J usage is TRBJ2-1; TRBD2 matches 7 bases. Unmatched junction bases numbered 13, after V lost 6 bases and J lost 2 bases. The CDR3 consists of 16 residues. Per the germline V gene, CDR1 is DFQATT and CDR2 is SNEGSKA (reference sequence). CDR3 nucleotide sequence: TGCAGTGCCACCCCGGGGGGAGCCCTCCCCTACAATGAGCAGTTCTTC. Protein: CSATPGGALPYNEQFF.

V gene TRBV11-1 combines with J gene TRBJ1-6; 10 nucleotides line up with TRBD1. Looked up from germline, CDR1 is SGHAT and CDR2 is FQDESV (reference sequence). This CDR3 has 16 amino acids. The junction had 9 bases not matched to a gene; V was cut back by 3 bases and J by 10 bases. The CDR3 DNA sequence: TGTGCCAGCAGCTTTGACCGGGACAGGGGAGGCTCACCCCTCCACTTT. Protein sequence: CASSFDRDRGGSPLHF.

The J gene is TRBJ2-7, the V gene TRBV27, with 7 positions matching TRBD2. Germline trimming cut 3 bases from V and 3 bases from J; bases unmatched to any gene: 5. The germline V gene encodes CDR1 MNHEY and CDR2 SMNVEV (reference sequence). This CDR3 is built from 14 residues. The DNA for the CDR3 is TGTGCCAGCAGTTTTAGCGGGTCTGACTACGAGCAGTACTTC. This sequence encodes CASSFSGSDYEQYF.

Regarding this clonotype: Just one base apart from a much larger clone, this may be a read error. Here the CDR3 DNA reads TGTGCCAGCCAGACAGGGGGCTACACTGAAGCTTTCTTT. The encoded protein is CASQTGGYTEAFF. The V call is TRBV7-6, the J call TRBJ1-1; the match to TRBD1 covers 10 bases. The V gene's germline CDR1 is SGHVS and CDR2 FNYEAQ. CDR3 size: 13 residues. V shed 8 bases, J shed 3 bases, and the junction held 3 bases outside the gene matches.

This clonotype has only one observation. The chain is built from TRBV10-3 and TRBJ2-3; 7 bases agree with TRBD2. The CDR3 runs to 15 residues. Germline CDR1 is ENHRY and CDR2 is SYGVKD. V lost 6 bases and J lost 0; bases outside the gene matches: 6. CDR3 region: CAIRGTSVSTDTQYF. The CDR3, as DNA: TGTGCCATCAGGGGTACTAGCGTCAGCACAGATACGCAGTATTTT.

This clonotype was counted a few times. This chain joins TRBV29-1 and TRBJ1-2; D perhaps matches TRBD1 (5 bases). V shed 4 bases and J shed 8 bases, with 11 bases lying between them. This CDR3 is built from 11 residues. Looked up from germline, CDR1 is SQVTM and CDR2 is ANQGSEA. For the CDR3, the DNA is TGCAGCGTTGGCCAGGGAGAGGGCTACACCTTC. Its protein product is CSVGQGEGYTF.

The chain uses TRBV20-1 and TRBJ2-3, with D unresolved. Germline CDR1 is DFQATT and CDR2 is SNEGSKA (reference sequence). Deletions cut 1 base from V and 5 bases from J, with 10 bases between. The CDR3 is made up of 13 amino acids. CDR3 coding DNA: TGCAGTGCTAGAGTAGATCATAGAGATACGCAGTATTTT. This sequence encodes CSARVDHRDTQYF.

As regards this clonotype: An end of the junction differs from the germline gene, which may be a read error. The rearrangement links TRBV20-1 to TRBJ1-1, with a tentative D call TRBD1 (6 bases). CDR3 length: 14 amino acids. Germline assignment: CDR1 DFQATT and CDR2 SNEGSKA (reference sequence). CDR3 sequence reads: CSAARGQLNTEAFF. The CDR3 DNA sequence: TGCAGCGCGGCCCGGGGGCAACTGAACACTGAAGCCTTCTTT.

This clonotype appeared once. The chain has TRBV24-1 and TRBJ2-1; D is ambiguous. CDR3 length equals 15 residues. Per germline, CDR1 KGHDR and CDR2 SFDVKD. V was clipped by 3 bases and J by 0 bases, with 8 bases between them. CDR3 sequence (DNA): TGTGCCACCAGTGATGCTGTAGACTCCTACAATGAGCAGTTCTTC. Its protein product is CATSDAVDSYNEQFF.

The chain uses TRBV25-1 and TRBJ1-1, with D hard to call. Germline V gene lookup returns CDR1 MGHDK and CDR2 SYGVNS. The CDR3 spans 13 residues. V was shortened by 1 base and J by 8 bases, with 11 bases between the two germline ends. This CDR3 is CASSEWAAVEAFF. CDR3 in DNA: TGTGCCAGCAGTGAATGGGCGGCGGTCGAAGCTTTCTTT.

This clonotype was recorded at least ten times. The chain has TRBV7-3 and TRBJ2-2; D tentatively fits TRBD1 or TRBD2 (6 bases each). CDR3 length: 19 amino acids. In germline, CDR1 is SGHTA, CDR2 FQGTGA. The V end was cut by 1 base, the J end by 4 bases, with 22 bases between. The chain's CDR3 is CASSLINPTLKGGTGELFF. For the CDR3, the DNA is TGTGCCAGCAGCTTAATAAATCCGACTCTTAAGGGGGGCACCGGGGAGCTGTTTTTT.

Of note for this clonotype: Germline and junction disagree at one end, which may indicate a read error. V is TRBV24-1 and J is TRBJ2-2; D unclear. CDR3 size: 14 residues. Per germline, CDR1 KGHDR and CDR2 SFDVKD. This CDR3 reads CAASEPVNTGELFF. The CDR3 DNA reads as TGTGCCGCCAGTGAACCCGTGAACACCGGGGAGCTGTTTTTT.

The V gene is TRBV9, the J gene TRBJ2-3; 9 bases agree with TRBD2. After removal of 0 bases from V and 3 bases from J, the junction contained 2 bases not matched to a gene. This CDR3 has 15 amino acids. The germline V gene has CDR1 SGDLS and CDR2 YYNGEE. CDR3 nucleotides: TGTGCCAGCAGCGTAGGCGGGGGGGCAACAGATACGCAGTATTTT. This encodes CASSVGGGATDTQYF.

This rearrangement joins TRBV12-3 or TRBV12-4 to TRBJ1-1; 11 bases fit TRBD1. Trimming cost V 4 bases and J 4 bases; bases outside gene matches: 8. The CDR3 spans 16 residues. The CDR3 here is CASSYGQGAYVTEAFF. The CDR3, as DNA: TGTGCCAGCAGTTATGGACAGGGGGCGTATGTCACTGAAGCTTTCTTT.

In its sample, this clonotype was seen many times. The V and J genes are TRBV13 and TRBJ2-7, with D uncertain. Trimming removed 0 bases at V and 4 bases at J, with 7 bases between. CDR1 PRHDT and CDR2 FYEKMQ come from the germline V gene (reference sequence). The CDR3 runs to 13 residues. This CDR3 is CASSLGGRYEQYF. CDR3 in DNA: TGTGCCAGCAGCTTAGGTGGCCGATACGAGCAGTACTTC.

This CDR3 reads CAISQGTDTQYF. The CDR3 DNA reads TGTGCCATCAGTCAGGGCACAGATACGCAGTATTTT. The chain recombines TRBV10-3 with TRBJ2-3; D is unresolved. Germline assignment: CDR1 ENHRY and CDR2 SYGVKD. This CDR3 has 12 residues. The ends were cut back, 5 bases at V and 1 base at J, with 4 bases in the middle.

In regard to this clonotype: The junction differs from germline at one of its ends, possibly a read error. CDR3 sequence: CASSLGDYNEHFF. Here the CDR3 DNA reads TGTGCCAGCAGTCTCGGCGACTACAATGAGCATTTCTTC. The rearrangement uses TRBV6-1 and TRBJ2-1; a weak D match, TRBD2 (5 bases). There are 13 residues in the CDR3. The germline V gene encodes CDR1 MNHNS and CDR2 SASEGT.

This clonotype was recorded many times. The gene calls are TRBV9 and TRBJ2-5; weak D call: TRBD1 (6 bases). This CDR3 is 15 amino acids long. The germline V gene encodes CDR1 SGDLS and CDR2 YYNGEE. The V and J ends lost 2 bases and 2 bases respectively, with 13 bases between them. The CDR3 region is CASSVTNRAQETQYF. CDR3 nucleotides: TGTGCCAGCAGCGTGACAAACAGGGCTCAAGAGACCCAGTACTTC.

Many counts were recorded for this clonotype. The chain links TRBV5-6 to TRBJ1-2; 8 bases line up with TRBD1. Germline lookup yields CDR1 SGHDT and CDR2 YYEEEE. This CDR3 has 14 residues. J gave up 4 bases and V 0 bases, and 2 bases lay outside the gene matches. The CDR3 DNA reads TGTGCCAGCAGCTTGGAACAGGGGGTCTATGGCTACACCTTC. Its protein product is CASSLEQGVYGYTF.

This clonotype was recorded at least ten times. The chain recombines TRBV12-3 or TRBV12-4 with TRBJ2-1; D not resolved. CDR3 size: 13 residues. V lost 3 bases to trimming and J lost 3 bases, with 6 bases between them. The CDR3 spells CASSFTYYNEQFF. The CDR3 DNA sequence: TGTGCCAGCAGTTTCACATACTACAATGAGCAGTTCTTC.

Ten or more counts support this clonotype. V is TRBV5-6 and J is TRBJ1-1; possible D gene TRBD1, 6 bases. Trimming cost V 0 bases and J 6 bases, with 18 bases left between them. Germline lookup yields CDR1 SGHDT and CDR2 YYEEEE. The CDR3 is 16 amino acids. Written as DNA, the CDR3 is TGTGCCAGCAGCTTGGATTACAGGGTGATCATTTCTGAAGCTTTCTTT. This sequence encodes CASSLDYRVIISEAFF.

This clonotype was seen more than once but under ten times. This sequence joins TRBV6-4 and TRBJ2-1; 7 bases are shared with TRBD2. The CDR3 runs 15 residues. Germline trimming cut 5 bases from V and 5 bases from J; bases unmatched to any gene: 9. The germline V gene has CDR1 MRHNA and CDR2 SNTAGT. CDR3 loop: CASSPSRLANNEQFF. The CDR3 DNA is TGTGCCAGCAGTCCCTCGAGACTAGCTAACAATGAGCAGTTCTTC.

This sequence joins TRBV9 and TRBJ1-2; D is ambiguous. The germline CDR1 and CDR2 sequences are SGDLS and YYNGEE. The length of the CDR3 is 14 residues. The V gene lost 5 bases and the J gene lost 4 bases, with 15 bases spanning the gap. CDR3 nucleotides: TGTGCCAGCAGTCGACAAAGTTTCGGCTATGGCTACACCTTC. It yields the protein CASSRQSFGYGYTF.

This clonotype showed up just once. The chain joins TRBV5-1 to TRBJ1-1; maybe TRBD1 (6 bases). The ends were cut back, 4 bases at V and 1 base at J, with 14 bases in the middle. This CDR3 spans 15 amino acids. The germline V gene encodes CDR1 SGHRS and CDR2 YFSETQ. CDR3 sequence: CASSQGGLPNTEAFF. CDR3 nucleotide sequence: TGCGCCAGCAGCCAAGGGGGGCTTCCGAACACTGAAGCTTTCTTT.

This sequence joins TRBV5-1 and TRBJ2-1, with TRBD2 as a possible D gene (5 bases). In germline, CDR1 is SGHRS, CDR2 YFSETQ. The CDR3 extends over 15 amino acids. V lost 3 bases and J lost 6, with 16 bases in between. The CDR3 DNA follows: TGCGCCAGCAGCTCCCCCTTAAATAGCGCCAATGAGCAGTTCTTC. This gives the protein CASSSPLNSANEQFF.

This clonotype was counted ten times or more. The chain has TRBV5-1 and TRBJ2-1, with D tentatively TRBD1 (6 bases). Germline CDR1 reads SGHRS; CDR2 reads YFSETQ. V lost 2 bases, J lost 3 bases, and 12 bases lay in between. This CDR3 is built from 15 residues. The CDR3 region has the DNA TGCGCCAGCAGCTTCCGGGACACCAGCTACAATGAGCAGTTCTTC. This translates into CASSFRDTSYNEQFF.

This clonotype was detected only a few times. The genes are TRBV6-1 and TRBJ1-2; 7 nucleotides match TRBD1. Germline V lookup: CDR1 MNHNS, CDR2 SASEGT. CDR3 length equals 16 residues. V lost 8 bases and J lost 11; bases outside the gene matches: 23. CDR3 in amino acids: CASRMTTGTAHTTYTF. CDR3 nucleotides: TGTGCCAGCCGAATGACAACCGGGACAGCCCATACTACATACACCTTC.